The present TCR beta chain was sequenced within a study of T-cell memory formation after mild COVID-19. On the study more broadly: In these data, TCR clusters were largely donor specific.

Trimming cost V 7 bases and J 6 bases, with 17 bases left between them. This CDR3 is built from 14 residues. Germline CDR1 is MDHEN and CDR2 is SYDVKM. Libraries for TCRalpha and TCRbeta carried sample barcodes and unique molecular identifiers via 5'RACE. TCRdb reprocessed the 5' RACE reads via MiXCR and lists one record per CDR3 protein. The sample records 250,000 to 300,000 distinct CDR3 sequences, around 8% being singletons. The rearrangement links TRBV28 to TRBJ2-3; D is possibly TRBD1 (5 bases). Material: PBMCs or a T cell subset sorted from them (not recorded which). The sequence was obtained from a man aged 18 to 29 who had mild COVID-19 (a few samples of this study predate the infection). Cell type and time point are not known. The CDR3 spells CASTPGAGVDTQYF. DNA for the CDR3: TGTGCCAGCACTCCTGGGGCAGGAGTGGATACGCAGTATTTT.